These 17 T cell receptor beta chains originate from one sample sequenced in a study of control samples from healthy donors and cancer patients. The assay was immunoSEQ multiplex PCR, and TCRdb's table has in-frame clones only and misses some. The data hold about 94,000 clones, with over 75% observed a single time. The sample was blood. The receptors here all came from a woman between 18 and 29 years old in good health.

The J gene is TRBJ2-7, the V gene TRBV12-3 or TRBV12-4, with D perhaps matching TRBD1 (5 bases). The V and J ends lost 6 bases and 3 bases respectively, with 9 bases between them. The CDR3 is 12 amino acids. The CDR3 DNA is TGTGCCAGCAGCCAGACAGACTACGAGCAGTACTTC. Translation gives CASSQTDYEQYF.

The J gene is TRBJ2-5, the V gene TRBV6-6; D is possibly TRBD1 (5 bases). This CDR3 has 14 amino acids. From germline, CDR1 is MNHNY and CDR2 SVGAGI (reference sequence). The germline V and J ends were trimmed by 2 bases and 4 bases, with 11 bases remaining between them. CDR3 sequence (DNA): TGTGCCAGCAGTTACGGTGGGCAGGGAGAGACCCAGTACTTC. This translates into CASSYGGQGETQYF.

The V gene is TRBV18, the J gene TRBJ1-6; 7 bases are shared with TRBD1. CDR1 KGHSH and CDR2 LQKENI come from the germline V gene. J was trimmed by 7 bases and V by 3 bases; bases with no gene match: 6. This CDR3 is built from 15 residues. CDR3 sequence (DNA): TGTGCCAGCTCACCTTTCGGACAGGAAAATTCACCCCTCCACTTT. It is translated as CASSPFGQENSPLHF.

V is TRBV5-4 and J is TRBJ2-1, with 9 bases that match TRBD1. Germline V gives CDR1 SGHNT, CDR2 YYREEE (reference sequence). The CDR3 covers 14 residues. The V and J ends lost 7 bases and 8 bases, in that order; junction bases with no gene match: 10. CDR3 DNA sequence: TGTGCCAGCCAGGACGGGGACAGGGTCGATGAGCAGTTCTTC. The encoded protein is CASQDGDRVDEQFF.

This CDR3 reads CASSLLAGDYGYTF. Here the CDR3 DNA reads TGTGCCAGCAGCTTATTGGCGGGGGACTATGGCTACACCTTC. The chain employs TRBV7-9 and TRBJ1-2; weak D call: TRBD1 (5 bases). This CDR3 comprises 14 residues. Germline V gives CDR1 SEHNR, CDR2 FQNEAQ (reference sequence). V was shortened by 2 bases and J by 3 bases, with 10 bases between the two germline ends.

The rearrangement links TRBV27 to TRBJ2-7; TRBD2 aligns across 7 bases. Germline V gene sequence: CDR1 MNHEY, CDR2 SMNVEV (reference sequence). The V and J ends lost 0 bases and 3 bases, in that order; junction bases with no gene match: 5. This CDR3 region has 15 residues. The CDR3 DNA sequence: TGTGCCAGCAGTTTATCGTGGACTAGATTCTACGAGCAGTACTTC. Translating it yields CASSLSWTRFYEQYF.

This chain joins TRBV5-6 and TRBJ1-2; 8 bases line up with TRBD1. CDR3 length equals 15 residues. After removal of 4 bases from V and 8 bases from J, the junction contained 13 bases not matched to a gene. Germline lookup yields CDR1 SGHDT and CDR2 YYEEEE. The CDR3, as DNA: TGTGCCAGCAGCCTAGGACAGGGAGCAGTGGGGGGCTACACCTTC. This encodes CASSLGQGAVGGYTF.

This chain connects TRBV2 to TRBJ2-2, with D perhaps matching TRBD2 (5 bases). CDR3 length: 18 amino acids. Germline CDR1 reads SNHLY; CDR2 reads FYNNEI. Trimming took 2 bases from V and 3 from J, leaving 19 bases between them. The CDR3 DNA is TGTGCCAGCAGTGAAACTCCATCGAGGGCCTTTTACACCGGGGAGCTGTTTTTT. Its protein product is CASSETPSRAFYTGELFF.

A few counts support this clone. The CDR3 DNA reads as TGTGCCAGCAGTGACGGGGGGCAGGACACCGGGGAGCTGTTTTTT. The encoded protein is CASSDGGQDTGELFF. The chain has TRBV6-2 or TRBV6-3 and TRBJ2-2, with D possibly being TRBD2 (7 bases). CDR1 is MNHEY and CDR2 is SVGEGT in the germline V gene. This CDR3 region has 15 residues. V lost 5 bases and J 3 bases, leaving 13 bases between the germline ends.

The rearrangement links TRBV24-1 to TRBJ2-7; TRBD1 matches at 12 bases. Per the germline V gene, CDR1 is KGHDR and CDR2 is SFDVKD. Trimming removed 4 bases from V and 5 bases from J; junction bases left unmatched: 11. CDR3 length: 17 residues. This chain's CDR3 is CATSEETGTGGFDEQYF. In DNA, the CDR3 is TGTGCCACCAGTGAGGAGACCGGGACAGGGGGCTTCGACGAGCAGTACTTC.

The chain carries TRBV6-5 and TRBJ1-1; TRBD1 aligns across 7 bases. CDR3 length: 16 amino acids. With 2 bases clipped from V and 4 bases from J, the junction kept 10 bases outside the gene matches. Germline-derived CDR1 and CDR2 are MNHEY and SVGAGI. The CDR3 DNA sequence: TGTGCCAGCAGTTACGGGGCAGGGGGGACGGGCACTGAAGCTTTCTTT. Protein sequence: CASSYGAGGTGTEAFF.

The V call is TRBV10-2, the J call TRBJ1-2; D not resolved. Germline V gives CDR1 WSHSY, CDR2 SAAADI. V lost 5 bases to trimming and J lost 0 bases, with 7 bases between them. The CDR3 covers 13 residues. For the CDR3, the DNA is TGCGCCAGCAGTACTGGACCTAACTATGGCTACACCTTC. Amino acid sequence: CASSTGPNYGYTF.

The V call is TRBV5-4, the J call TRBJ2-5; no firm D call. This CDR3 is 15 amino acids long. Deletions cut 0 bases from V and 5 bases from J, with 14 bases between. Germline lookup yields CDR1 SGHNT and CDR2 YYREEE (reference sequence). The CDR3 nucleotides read TGTGCCAGCAGCTTGGAGATCGACCCCCTGGAGACCCAGTACTTC. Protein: CASSLEIDPLETQYF.

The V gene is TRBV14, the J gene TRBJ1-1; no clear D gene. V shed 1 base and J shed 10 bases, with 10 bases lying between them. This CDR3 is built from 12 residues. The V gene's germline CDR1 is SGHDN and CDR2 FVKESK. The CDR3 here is CASSQVDTGAFF. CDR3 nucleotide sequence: TGTGCCAGCAGCCAAGTGGATACGGGAGCTTTCTTT.

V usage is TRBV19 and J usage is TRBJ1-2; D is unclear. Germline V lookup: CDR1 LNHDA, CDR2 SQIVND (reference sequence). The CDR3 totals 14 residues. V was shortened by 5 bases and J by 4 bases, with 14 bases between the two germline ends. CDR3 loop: CASSSLTLGYGYTF. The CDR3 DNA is TGTGCCAGTAGTTCGCTAACCCTGGGCTATGGCTACACCTTC.

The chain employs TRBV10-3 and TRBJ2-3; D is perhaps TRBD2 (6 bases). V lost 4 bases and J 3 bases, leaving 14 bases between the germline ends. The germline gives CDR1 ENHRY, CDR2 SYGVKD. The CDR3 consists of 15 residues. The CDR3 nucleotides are TGTGCCATCAGTGCGGGACTGGGGATTACAGATACGCAGTATTTT. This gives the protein CAISAGLGITDTQYF.

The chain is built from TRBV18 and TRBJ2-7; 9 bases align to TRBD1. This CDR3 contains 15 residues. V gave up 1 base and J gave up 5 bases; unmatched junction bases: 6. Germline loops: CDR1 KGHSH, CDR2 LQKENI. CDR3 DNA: TGTGCCAGCTCACCACAACAGGGGGCGGTCCACGAGCAGTACTTC. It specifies CASSPQQGAVHEQYF.